This TCR beta chain is from a study of shared T cell receptors in the human thymus. CDR3 size: 13 residues. Germline-derived CDR1 and CDR2 are MNHNS and SASEGT. V was shortened by 1 base and J by 10 bases, with 13 bases between the two germline ends. The protocol was immunoSEQ multiplex PCR, while the TCRdb copy is restricted to in-frame clones and leaves out a portion. The sample carries hundreds of thousands of clones, over 75% recorded once. The sample also formed part of further work on human thymus T cells.

The sample was thymocytes. This chain connects TRBV6-1 to TRBJ1-1; tentatively, D is TRBD1 (6 bases). The source of this sequence is a boy younger than two with a congenital heart defect. The CDR3: CASSEVGGRTAFF. The CDR3 DNA sequence: TGTGCCAGCAGTGAAGTCGGGGGGCGCACAGCTTTCTTT.